The 21 T cell receptor beta chains presented below share a single source sample, sequenced in a study of blood T cell repertoires in COVID-19. Sequenced by immunoSEQ multiplex PCR; TCRdb stores in-frame clones only, minus some. This sample has 300,000 to 350,000 clones, with 87% found just once. Sequenced: peripheral blood. Every receptor here comes from a man aged 30 to 39 with COVID-19, enrolled during active disease.

The chain has TRBV5-4 and TRBJ1-1; TRBD1 might be the D (5 bases). Between the trimmed V and J ends, which lost 0 bases and 5 bases, there was a span of 17 bases. The CDR3 covers 16 residues. Germline values: CDR1 SGHNT, CDR2 YYREEE (reference sequence). The CDR3 region has the DNA TGTGCCAGCAGCTTGGGCGGCGGACAAAAGGGGACTGAAGCTTTCTTT. Protein product: CASSLGGGQKGTEAFF.

The chain links TRBV7-3 to TRBJ2-3; the match to TRBD2 covers 7 bases. The V gene end was trimmed by 5 bases and the J gene end by 9 bases; junction bases not matched to a gene: 14. From germline, CDR1 is SGHTA and CDR2 FQGTGA. CDR3 length equals 15 residues. CDR3: CASSPGGGDDGTQYF. CDR3 nucleotide sequence: TGTGCCAGCAGCCCAGGCGGGGGTGACGATGGAACGCAGTATTTT. The variable domain in full, completed from reference TRBV7-3 and TRBJ2-3, reads GAGVSQTPSNKVTEKGKYVELRCDPISGHTALYWYRQSLGQGPEFLIYFQGTGAADDSGLPNDRFFAVRPEGSVSTLKIQRTERGDSAVYLCASSPGGGDDGTQYFGPGTRLTVL.

The chain recombines TRBV6-2 or TRBV6-3 with TRBJ1-5, with D possibly being TRBD1 (5 bases). V was clipped by 6 bases and J by 7 bases, with 22 bases between them. There are 16 residues in the CDR3. Germline loops: CDR1 MNHEY, CDR2 SVGEGT. The CDR3 loop is CASSPLGGSLNQPQHF. The CDR3 coding sequence is TGTGCCAGCAGCCCCTTGGGGGGTAGTTTAAACCAGCCCCAGCATTTT.

This chain joins TRBV28 and TRBJ2-7, with no clear D. The CDR3 runs to 11 residues. Germline V gene sequence: CDR1 MDHEN, CDR2 SYDVKM. With 5 bases removed from V and 4 bases from J, the gap between germline ends came to 6 bases. CDR3 sequence: CASSQQYEQYF. In DNA, the CDR3 is TGTGCCAGCAGTCAACAATACGAGCAGTACTTC.

The rearrangement uses TRBV7-9 and TRBJ2-3; 10 bases map to TRBD2. V was clipped by 7 bases and J by 2 bases; unmatched bases: 6. CDR3 length: 15 amino acids. Germline CDR1 is SEHNR and CDR2 is FQNEAQ (reference sequence). The CDR3 loop reads CASKTSGIFTDTQYF. The CDR3 bases are TGTGCCAGCAAAACTAGCGGGATTTTCACAGATACGCAGTATTTT.

This clone was seen once. The chain links TRBV7-2 to TRBJ1-2; a weak D match, TRBD1 (6 bases). Trimming removed 6 bases at V and 3 bases at J, with 14 bases between. CDR1 SGHTA and CDR2 FQGNSA come from the germline V gene. CDR3 length equals 14 residues. CDR3 bases: TGTGCCAGCAGTTGGGGGGGGGCAGACTATGGCTACACCTTC. Protein: CASSWGGADYGYTF.

This sequence joins TRBV6-5 and TRBJ2-7; maybe TRBD2 (5 bases). The V gene's germline CDR1 is MNHEY and CDR2 SVGAGI. Trimming cost V 4 bases and J 4 bases, with 14 bases left between them. CDR3 length: 14 residues. CDR3: CASSSPGSTYEQYF. DNA of the CDR3: TGTGCCAGCAGTTCACCGGGATCGACTTACGAGCAGTACTTC.

Comment on this clone: The same CDR3 can be traced to other DNA sequences in this sample. The chain links TRBV5-6 to TRBJ2-7, with D unclear. The CDR3 loop spans 12 amino acids. Germline V gene sequence: CDR1 SGHDT, CDR2 YYEEEE. With 1 base removed from V and 1 base from J, the gap between germline ends came to 3 bases. CDR3 nucleotides: TGTGCCAGCAGCTTGTATTCCTACGAGCAGTACTTC. Its protein product is CASSLYSYEQYF.

This chain links TRBV6-2 or TRBV6-3 with TRBJ1-2; a weak D match, TRBD1 (6 bases). The CDR3 contains 14 residues. Trimming left V 4 bases short and J 8 bases short, with 17 bases between. Germline V gene lookup returns CDR1 MNHEY and CDR2 SVGEGT. CDR3 nucleotide sequence: TGTGCCAGCAGTTTTCACCGGGACATAAGGGGCTACACCTTC. Its protein product is CASSFHRDIRGYTF.

The J gene is TRBJ1-5, the V gene TRBV5-1; TRBD1 agrees at 7 bases. The CDR3 spans 14 residues. V lost 5 bases and J lost 7; bases outside the gene matches: 9. Germline V gene lookup returns CDR1 SGHRS and CDR2 YFSETQ. The CDR3: CASSEETGKQPQHF. CDR3 DNA: TGCGCCAGCAGTGAGGAGACAGGGAAACAGCCCCAGCATTTT.

This clone has a handful of counts. The chain couples TRBV6-5 to TRBJ1-2; the match to TRBD1 covers 11 bases. This CDR3 comprises 14 residues. J gave up 7 bases and V 6 bases, and 7 bases lay outside the gene matches. Germline loops: CDR1 MNHEY, CDR2 SVGAGI. Written as DNA, the CDR3 is TGTGCCAGCAGACCCGGGACAGGGGGTGGTGGCTACACCTTC. Its translation is CASRPGTGGGGYTF.

This clone was seen a few times. The chain links TRBV28 to TRBJ2-7, with TRBD1 identical over 8 bases. CDR1 is MDHEN and CDR2 is SYDVKM in the germline V gene. This CDR3 region has 13 residues. Unmatched junction bases numbered 4, after V lost 6 bases and J lost 3 bases. The CDR3 protein is CASSWTGNYEQYF. CDR3 in DNA: TGTGCCAGCAGCTGGACAGGGAACTACGAGCAGTACTTC.

The gene calls are TRBV18 and TRBJ2-7; perhaps TRBD2 as D (5 bases). The V gene lost 0 bases and the J gene lost 6 bases, with 15 bases spanning the gap. CDR1 and CDR2 from the germline V gene are KGHSH and LQKENI. The CDR3 loop spans 15 amino acids. The CDR3 DNA sequence: TGTGCCAGCTCACCACCAATTGGAGGAATCGGCGAGCAGTACTTC. It codes for CASSPPIGGIGEQYF.

V is TRBV2 and J is TRBJ2-3, with TRBD2 identical over 16 bases. The V segment lost 5 bases and the J segment 3 bases; nucleotides outside the gene matches: 8. The CDR3 loop spans 18 amino acids. From germline, CDR1 is SNHLY and CDR2 FYNNEI. The CDR3 sequence: CASSNPGTSGGATDTQYF. CDR3 coding DNA: TGTGCCAGCAGTAACCCCGGGACTAGCGGGGGGGCTACAGATACGCAGTATTTT.

The V call is TRBV5-4, the J call TRBJ2-3, with 13 bases that match TRBD2. Trimming at V came to 0 bases and at J to 0 bases, leaving 4 bases not matched to a gene. Germline lookup yields CDR1 SGHNT and CDR2 YYREEE (reference sequence). The CDR3 loop spans 18 amino acids. Here the CDR3 DNA reads TGTGCCAGCAGCTTGGGGGGACTAGCGGGGACTAGCACAGATACGCAGTATTTT. It translates to CASSLGGLAGTSTDTQYF. Drawing the rest from reference TRBV5-4 and TRBJ2-3, the complete variable domain is ETGVTQSPTHLIKTRGQQVTLRCSSQSGHNTVSWYQQALGQGPQFIFQYYREEENGRGNFPPRFSGLQFPNYSSELNVNALELDDSALYLCASSLGGLAGTSTDTQYFGPGTRLTVL.

V is TRBV7-9 and J is TRBJ2-1; 10 nucleotides agree with TRBD1. The length of the CDR3 is 19 residues. Germline-derived CDR1 and CDR2 are SEHNR and FQNEAQ (reference sequence). With V trimmed by 1 base and J by 7 bases, 16 bases remained unmatched. This CDR3 is CASSLVGLPTGGGRNEQFF. CDR3 sequence (DNA): TGTGCCAGCAGCTTAGTCGGTTTGCCGACAGGGGGCGGGAGGAATGAGCAGTTCTTC.

The rearrangement uses TRBV7-2 and TRBJ1-6, with 7 bases identical to TRBD1. There are 16 residues in the CDR3. Germline V CDR1 and CDR2: SGHTA, FQGNSA. Germline trimming cut 4 bases from V and 7 bases from J; bases unmatched to any gene: 10. The CDR3 nucleotides are TGTGCCAGCAGCTCCCGGGACAGCCGCCAAAATTCACCCCTCCACTTT. Translation: CASSSRDSRQNSPLHF.

J is TRBJ2-5 and V is TRBV7-9; maybe TRBD2 (6 bases). Germline V gives CDR1 SEHNR, CDR2 FQNEAQ (reference sequence). The CDR3 consists of 17 residues. V was clipped by 1 base and J by 4 bases, with 19 bases between them. In nucleotides, the CDR3 is TGTGCCAGCAGCTTAGGGTCTGTTTGGGGGGAAGGAGAGACCCAGTACTTC. This codes for CASSLGSVWGEGETQYF.

This chain connects TRBV28 to TRBJ1-5; no firm D call. Trimming shortened V by 5 bases and J by 2 bases, and 13 bases separated the two germline ends. The CDR3 length is 15 residues. CDR1 and CDR2 from the germline V gene are MDHEN and SYDVKM. In DNA, the CDR3 is TGTGCCAGCAGTGTGGGGTTCGGGGGCAATCAGCCCCAGCATTTT. It encodes CASSVGFGGNQPQHF.

The chain couples TRBV6-5 to TRBJ2-7, with D maybe TRBD2 (6 bases). Trimming cost V 5 bases and J 0 bases, with 11 bases left between them. Germline V gene data show CDR1 as MNHEY and CDR2 as SVGAGI. CDR3 length: 14 residues. CDR3 loop: CASSMGGSSYEQYF. The CDR3 DNA is TGTGCCAGCAGTATGGGGGGAAGCTCCTACGAGCAGTACTTC.

This clone was found a few times. The chain combines TRBV5-1 with TRBJ1-6; no reliable D call. This CDR3 has 16 amino acids. The V end was cut by 1 base, the J end by 0 bases, with 8 bases between. Germline CDR1 is SGHRS and CDR2 is YFSETQ. The CDR3 reads CASSLIVSSYNSPLHF. Here the CDR3 DNA reads TGCGCCAGCAGCTTGATCGTCAGCTCCTATAATTCACCCCTCCACTTT.